The text below deals with one T cell receptor (beta chain). Its target antigen remains unknown. Receptor libraries were prepared by 5' RACE. Each TCR library was prepared from around 3,200 ng of total RNA. For each sample, cDNA synthesis with SMARTScribe reverse transcriptase was split into eight separate reactions. During cDNA synthesis, template switching introduced unique molecular identifiers that contained a 6-nucleotide sample barcode. TCRalpha and TCRbeta cDNA was amplified in two nested PCRs of around 15 and 10 cycles, and bead purification was carried out after each PCR. Before amplification, the cDNA was treated with uracil DNA-glycosylase and purified using the QIAquick PCR purification kit. The second PCR added Illumina TruSeq-compatible adapters along with sample-specific barcodes. TapeStation and Qubit were used to check library quality and concentration, and 4.5 to 5 ng of each library was pooled. Sequencing of the pooled libraries was done on an Illumina HiSeq2500 single-index Rapid Run using custom sequencing primers and 2 x 100 bp reads. The authors' pipeline ran thus. MiGEC version 1.2.6 was used for UMI-based consensus assembly, which corrected PCR and sequencing errors. MiXCR version 2.1.1 was used to carry out V(D)J alignment, clonotype assembly and CDR3 extraction. Gene usage, clonotype sharing and MAIT/NKT TCR abundance were normalised by analysing the top 1000, 10 000 and 20 000 clonotypes per sample. Diversity was computed as the inverse Simpson index with the vegan R package after downsampling to 27 000 UMIs. Paired Mann-Whitney U tests were applied to discordant twin pairs, with Benjamini-Hochberg correction for multiple testing. TCRdb reprocessed the reads and lists each CDR3 protein sequence as a single entry, with no DNA. The V and J calls, along with clone size, are taken from TCRdb and not from the paper's own processing. The sample table on file contains about 450,000 distinct CDR3 sequences. Of the sample, 2% to 3% is held by the ten largest clones.

From cysteine to phenylalanine, the CDR3 is 13 amino acids long. This entry has no DNA. CDR1 and CDR2 were assigned from the germline V gene as SGHRS and YFSETQ. This sample stems from a study of monozygotic twins with inflammatory bowel disease (dated by TCRdb to the late 2010s). At the level of the whole study: A total of approximately 28 monozygotic twin pairs were included in the full study, comprising nine German pairs (four IBD-concordant, five IBD-discordant) and 19 IBD-discordant Danish pairs. Within discordant pairs, disease-associated traits were sought mainly by comparing IBD patients with their genetically identical healthy co-twins. Each individual had, on average, about 151 000 unique TCRalpha sequences and 181 000 unique TCRbeta sequences available for analysis.

From each donor, a roughly 2.6 ml peripheral blood sample was collected into PAXgene tubes and stored at -80 degrees C. Without T cell sorting, total RNA was isolated from whole blood using the PAXgene blood miRNA kit on an automated QIAcube. Peripheral blood from monozygotic twin pairs who were concordant or discordant for inflammatory bowel disease underwent deep TCRalpha and TCRbeta repertoire profiling using unique molecular barcoding. For every twin pair, smoking habits were documented, and each individual was categorised as a current, former or never smoker. Summary of the overall study and its limitations: A decrease in TCRbeta repertoire diversity, as measured by inverse Simpson index, was observed in IBD patients compared with their healthy co-twins. Because patients received different immunosuppressive treatments, the repertoires may have picked up extra background noise and variability between individuals. Repertoire similarity did not differ between concordant and discordant twins, which could be due to limited statistical power. No single strong signal or clonotype linked to IBD turned up in the results, so the idea that one exists was not supported. Compared with healthy twins, IBD patients shared fewer clonotypes with other individuals, and the difference was most pronounced in patients with signs of disease activity. Distinction between different T cell subtypes could not be achieved in the analysis.

The clonotype originates from a human donor with ulcerative colitis or Crohn's disease, or a healthy co-twin of an affected twin (not recorded which). The sample comprised blood. The chain employs TRBV5-1 and TRBJ2-1; TCRdb names TRBD2, which stays unverified in the absence of DNA. CDR3 sequence: CASSPDGPYEQFF.